The clone carrying this TCR beta chain was counted a few times. Its antigen is as yet unknown. CDR1 is SEHNR and CDR2 is FQNEAQ in the germline V gene (reference sequence). This CDR3 has 14 amino acids. Losses at the gene ends were 4 bases for V and 12 bases for J; bases not matched to a gene: 8. Ipilimumab, 1 mg/kg, started 14 to 28 days after autologous transplant. Repertoires were generated with immunoSEQ multiplex PCR, while TCRdb's copy carries only in-frame clones and drops some. There are roughly 86,000 clones in the sample; 83% occur only once, and about 2.2% lies in the top ten. This specimen belongs to a study of ipilimumab plus nivolumab after autologous stem cell transplantation. Across the study: Patients received a median of roughly five ipilimumab and roughly eight nivolumab doses. Whole-study findings and limits: TCR repertoire, Treg phenotype and gut microbiota reportedly support more study of this approach.

The rearrangement links TRBV7-9 to TRBJ2-1; 11 positions match TRBD2. The clonotype was recovered from a male donor with diffuse large B-cell lymphoma. The sample here was PBMCs, taken in a trial of ipilimumab plus nivolumab as post-transplant consolidation. The CDR3 region is CASSSNLAGGAQFF. CDR3 DNA: TGTGCCAGCAGCTCTAACCTAGCGGGGGGAGCGCAGTTCTTC.